What follows describes a single TCR beta chain. What it binds is unknown. The data originate from a study of T cell responses to AZD1222 COVID-19 vaccine. Whole-study findings and limits: The span of vaccine-associated CD4 TCRs extended across spike, with dominance at 160-218 and 743-854. Possibly, clonal diversity was underestimated; donors were largely white British and included more females.

Here immunoSEQ multiplex PCR was the method, and the copy in TCRdb shows in-frame clones only, minus some. The data contain roughly 100,000 clones, roughly 89% of them seen just once; the ten biggest clones take up roughly 44%. CDR1 and CDR2 (germline): DFQATT, SNEGSKA (reference sequence). Trimming took 3 bases from V and 2 from J, leaving 11 bases between them. The CDR3 is made up of 14 amino acids. V usage is TRBV20-1 and J usage is TRBJ1-5, with D unresolved. The material was peripheral blood, obtained on day 0 of AZD1222 vaccination. The TCR comes from an adult in good health. The DNA of the CDR3 is TGCAGTGCTAGTCGAGGTTTGGGCAATCAGCCCCAGCATTTT. This sequence encodes CSASRGLGNQPQHF.